The 21 T cell receptor beta chains in this list originate from one sample, sequenced in a study of shared clonotypes between healthy human individuals. CD8 cells regarded as naive lacked CD45RO, were positively chosen for CCR7, and omitted terminally differentiated effector memory CD45RA+ cells. The protocol was immunoSEQ multiplex PCR, while the TCRdb copy is restricted to in-frame clones and leaves out a portion. There are nearly 600,000 clones in the sample; 95% to 96% occur only once, and approximately 0.1% lies in the top ten. Specimen: naive CD8+ T cells sorted from blood. The receptors stem from a woman in her thirties in good health.

V is TRBV28 and J is TRBJ1-5; TRBD1 agrees at 7 bases. Germline-derived CDR1 and CDR2 are MDHEN and SYDVKM. The CDR3 totals 13 residues. With 4 bases clipped from V and 9 bases from J, the junction kept 6 bases outside the gene matches. The CDR3 region has the DNA TGTGCCAGCAGTTGGGACAGTGAGTGGCCCCAGCATTTT. Translated: CASSWDSEWPQHF.

The chain combines TRBV5-6 with TRBJ1-5; TRBD1 matches 8 bases. The CDR3 is 19 residues long. Germline V gene sequence: CDR1 SGHDT, CDR2 YYEEEE. Trimming cost V 0 bases and J 1 base; bases outside gene matches: 12. CDR3 in DNA: TGTGCCAGCAGCTTGGCCGGGACAGGAGATCTATTAAGCAATCAGCCCCAGCATTTT. Translated: CASSLAGTGDLLSNQPQHF.

V is TRBV7-8 and J is TRBJ2-2, with 11 nucleotides matching TRBD2. In germline, CDR1 is SGHVS, CDR2 FQNEAQ. CDR3 length: 15 residues. V lost 6 bases to trimming and J lost 4 bases; unmatched junction nucleotides: 4. The CDR3 nucleotides are TGTGCCAGCAGTTCGGGACTAGCGGTCACCGGGGAGCTGTTTTTT. Translating gives CASSSGLAVTGELFF. The full variable domain, rest sourced from reference TRBV7-8 and TRBJ2-2, is GAGVSQSPRYKVAKRGQDVALRCDPISGHVSLFWYQQALGQGPEFLTYFQNEAQLDKSGLPSDRFFAERPEGSVSTLKIQRTQQEDSAVYLCASSSGLAVTGELFFGEGSRLTVL.

The rearrangement uses TRBV2 and TRBJ2-1; D is tentatively TRBD1 or TRBD2 (6 bases each). V lost 6 bases and J lost 8, with 17 bases in between. The CDR3 loop spans 14 amino acids. In germline, CDR1 is SNHLY, CDR2 FYNNEI. The chain's CDR3 is CASRGGTQADEQFF. CDR3 DNA sequence: TGTGCCAGCAGAGGGGGGACCCAGGCCGATGAGCAGTTCTTC.

This clone was seen a single time. The rearrangement uses TRBV11-2 and TRBJ2-3; possibly TRBD2 for D (6 bases). V lost 8 bases and J lost 4, with 16 bases in between. Germline V gene lookup returns CDR1 SGHAT and CDR2 FQNNGV. The CDR3 has 14 amino acids. This CDR3 reads CASGGAVVSDTQYF. The CDR3 coding sequence is TGTGCCAGCGGAGGGGCCGTTGTATCAGATACGCAGTATTTT.

The chain employs TRBV2 and TRBJ2-1, with 8 nucleotides matching TRBD1. The germline V gene encodes CDR1 SNHLY and CDR2 FYNNEI. J was trimmed by 7 bases and V by 7 bases; bases with no gene match: 27. The CDR3 is 20 amino acids. The CDR3 protein is CASTHFGPRIYGQGGNEQFF. CDR3 DNA: TGTGCCAGCACCCACTTCGGACCCCGAATCTATGGACAGGGCGGGAATGAGCAGTTCTTC.

The chain uses TRBV13 and TRBJ2-7; 9 bases line up with TRBD2. V lost 3 bases, J lost 4 bases, and 10 bases stayed unmatched. The CDR3 has 16 residues. CDR1 PRHDT and CDR2 FYEKMQ come from the germline V gene (reference sequence). CDR3 DNA sequence: TGTGCCAGCAGCTTGCGCGTCGCGGGAGGGAGTTACGAGCAGTACTTC. It is translated as CASSLRVAGGSYEQYF. Full variable domain (missing parts from reference TRBV13 and TRBJ2-7): AAGVIQSPRHLIKEKRETATLKCYPIPRHDTVYWYQQGPGQDPQFLISFYEKMQSDKGSIPDRFSAQQFSDYHSELNMSSLELGDSALYFCASSLRVAGGSYEQYFGPGTRLTVT.

V usage is TRBV28 and J usage is TRBJ2-4, with D tentatively TRBD2 (6 bases). The V gene lost 3 bases and the J gene lost 0 bases, with 15 bases spanning the gap. CDR1 and CDR2 from the germline V gene are MDHEN and SYDVKM. The CDR3 covers 17 residues. The CDR3 loop reads CASSLGGLLSAKNIQYF. The DNA of the CDR3 is TGTGCCAGCAGTTTGGGAGGACTGTTATCAGCCAAAAACATTCAGTACTTC.

The gene calls are TRBV4-1 and TRBJ2-7, with 10 bases matching TRBD2. The V gene's germline CDR1 is MGHRA and CDR2 YSYEKL. There are 18 residues in the CDR3. V dropped 0 bases and J dropped 4; count of bases not matched to a gene: 12. CDR3: CASSQEASGSPLTYEQYF. The CDR3 region has the DNA TGCGCCAGCAGCCAAGAGGCTAGCGGGAGCCCACTAACTTACGAGCAGTACTTC.

This chain joins TRBV28 and TRBJ1-1; D is ambiguous. This CDR3 is 14 amino acids long. Trimming cost V 6 bases and J 2 bases, with 13 bases left between them. The germline V gene has CDR1 MDHEN and CDR2 SYDVKM. The CDR3 is CASRMTSSNTEAFF. The CDR3 region has the DNA TGTGCCAGCAGAATGACAAGTTCCAACACTGAAGCTTTCTTT. The full variable domain, rest sourced from reference TRBV28 and TRBJ1-1, is DVKVTQSSRYLVKRTGEKVFLECVQDMDHENMFWYRQDPGLGLRLIYFSYDVKMKEKGDIPEGYSVSREKKERFSLILESASTNQTSMYLCASRMTSSNTEAFFGQGTRLTVV.

V gene TRBV16 combines with J gene TRBJ1-3; D uncertain. The length of the CDR3 is 15 residues. V lost 0 bases and J 0 bases, leaving 6 bases between the germline ends. Germline V lookup: CDR1 KGHSY, CDR2 FQNENV. This CDR3 is CASSQSYASGNTIYF. The CDR3 DNA reads TGTGCCAGCAGCCAATCTTATGCCTCTGGAAACACCATATATTTT. The whole variable domain, remainder taken from reference TRBV16 and TRBJ1-3, is GEEVAQTPKHLVRGEGQKAKLYCAPIKGHSYVFWYQQVLKNEFKFLISFQNENVFDETGMPKERFSAKCLPNSPCSLEIQATKLEDSAVYFCASSQSYASGNTIYFGEGSWLTVV.

This clone was recorded once. The V gene is TRBV19, the J gene TRBJ2-1, with TRBD1 matching over 7 bases. In germline, CDR1 is LNHDA, CDR2 SQIVND (reference sequence). The length of the CDR3 is 17 residues. V shed 4 bases and J 3 bases; nucleotides not matched to a gene: 12. CDR3 region: CASSRGTGETIYNEQFF. The CDR3 DNA follows: TGTGCCAGTAGTAGGGGTACAGGGGAGACTATCTACAATGAGCAGTTCTTC.

This clone was observed a single time. At the DNA level, this CDR3 is encoded by other sequences in the same sample as well. This chain uses TRBV6-5 with TRBJ1-1; no clear D. The CDR3 is made up of 13 amino acids. CDR1 is MNHEY, CDR2 SVGAGI, per germline. Trimming cost V 2 bases and J 1 base, with 5 bases left between them. The CDR3 here is CASSYTRNTEAFF. The CDR3 nucleotides are TGTGCCAGCAGTTACACGAGGAACACTGAAGCTTTCTTT.

This chain links TRBV10-2 with TRBJ1-5; D is unresolved. This CDR3 spans 14 amino acids. Germline CDR1 WSHSY, CDR2 SAAADI. The V end was cut by 6 bases, the J end by 1 base, with 10 bases between. In nucleotides, the CDR3 is TGCGCCAGCAGCGAAGGACGCAGCAATCAGCCCCAGCATTTT. This gives the protein CASSEGRSNQPQHF.

The J gene is TRBJ1-3, the V gene TRBV6-6, with unresolved D. Deletions cut 6 bases from V and 2 bases from J, with 11 bases between. The CDR3 has 14 residues. Germline CDR1 MNHNY, CDR2 SVGAGI (reference sequence). CDR3 region: CASSPGEPGNTIYF. The CDR3 DNA follows: TGTGCCAGCAGCCCCGGGGAGCCTGGAAACACCATATATTTT.

The chain recombines TRBV11-2 with TRBJ2-2, with D possibly called TRBD1 or TRBD2 (5 bases each). Germline CDR1 is SGHAT and CDR2 is FQNNGV. This CDR3 is 15 amino acids long. The V end lost 6 bases, the J end lost 6 bases, and 17 bases lay between the germline ends. Here the CDR3 reads CASRSMLLGAGELFF. CDR3 bases: TGTGCCAGCAGGTCCATGCTCTTGGGGGCCGGGGAGCTGTTTTTT.

The CDR3 nucleotides read TGTGCCAGCAGTCCGATATTGGAATCAGGGGTTTGGTCTGGCTACACCTTC. Its translation: CASSPILESGVWSGYTF. The rearrangement joins TRBV27 to TRBJ1-2; D may be TRBD1 (6 bases). Germline V gene lookup returns CDR1 MNHEY and CDR2 SMNVEV (reference sequence). The V and J ends lost 5 bases and 7 bases respectively, with 26 bases between them. The CDR3 is 17 amino acids.

A note on this clone: Other DNA sequences within the sample encode an identical CDR3. The chain joins TRBV15 to TRBJ1-5; no clear D gene. The V gene lost 0 bases and the J gene lost 1 base, with 4 bases spanning the gap. The CDR3 runs to 14 residues. Germline V gene sequence: CDR1 LNHNV, CDR2 YYDKDF (reference sequence). CDR3 in DNA: TGTGCCACCAGCAGAGATTTGAGCAATCAGCCCCAGCATTTT. It translates to CATSRDLSNQPQHF.

The V and J genes are TRBV10-1 and TRBJ2-5, with unresolved D. The better agreement between TRBJ2-7 and the DNA end casts doubt on the J call. This CDR3 spans 11 amino acids. Germline V gene sequence: CDR1 WNHNN, CDR2 SYGVQD (reference sequence). In nucleotides, the CDR3 is TGCGCCAGCAGTGAGGGCTACGAGCAGTACTTC. It translates to CASSEGYEQYF.

This chain uses TRBV6-1 with TRBJ1-5; D not resolved. This CDR3 region has 14 residues. Germline values: CDR1 MNHNS, CDR2 SASEGT. Deletions cut 7 bases from V and 0 bases from J, with 10 bases between. The CDR3 DNA is TGTGCCAGCAAAGGGCAGGATAGCAATCAGCCCCAGCATTTT. Its protein product is CASKGQDSNQPQHF.

The chain couples TRBV4-1 to TRBJ2-1; 9 bases line up with TRBD2. The germline CDR1 and CDR2 sequences are MGHRA and YSYEKL. The CDR3 loop spans 15 amino acids. Unmatched junction bases numbered 11, after V lost 7 bases and J lost 7 bases. CDR3 loop: CASNQPGGRGNEQFF. CDR3 bases: TGCGCCAGCAACCAGCCGGGCGGGAGGGGGAATGAGCAGTTCTTC.